This entry features one TCR beta chain sequence. The germline gives CDR1 LGHNA, CDR2 YNFKEQ. Losses at the gene ends were 2 bases for V and 7 bases for J; bases not matched to a gene: 16. The CDR3 length is 18 residues. Measured with immunoSEQ multiplex PCR; TCRdb has only the in-frame clones, and not every one. The sample lists approximately 500,000 clones; around 74% were seen once. This sample is part of a study of shared clonotypes between healthy human individuals. Material: PBMCs. This TCR derives from a woman between 35 and 50 years old in good health. Some clones in this sample may be carry-over from other donors' samples. The V gene is TRBV4-2, the J gene TRBJ2-5; 10 bases are shared with TRBD2. This CDR3 reads CASSQLEGSAGGPPTQYF. The CDR3 DNA reads TGTGCCAGCAGCCAACTAGAAGGGTCAGCGGGAGGGCCCCCGACCCAGTACTTC.